Listed here are 31 T cell receptor beta chains from one sample, sequenced in a study of control samples from healthy donors and cancer patients. Profiled with immunoSEQ multiplex PCR; TCRdb holds only in-frame clones, not every one. The data show 150,000 to 190,000 clones, over 90% seen once. Specimen: blood. The receptors were sampled from a man in his fifties in good health.

The J gene is TRBJ2-2, the V gene TRBV4-1, with 16 nucleotides matching TRBD2. Germline V gene lookup returns CDR1 MGHRA and CDR2 YSYEKL. CDR3 length: 20 residues. Trimming removed 3 bases from V and 4 bases from J; junction bases left unmatched: 11. The DNA for the CDR3 is TGCGCCAGCAGCCATCCGGGACTAGCGGGAGGGCCTGGAATCACCGGGGAGCTGTTTTTT. Its translation: CASSHPGLAGGPGITGELFF.

The V call is TRBV19, the J call TRBJ1-1, with a possible D match to TRBD1 (5 bases). V shed 7 bases and J shed 1 base, with 16 bases lying between them. The V gene's germline CDR1 is LNHDA and CDR2 SQIVND (reference sequence). CDR3 length equals 15 residues. The CDR3 nucleotides are TGTGCCAGTACCTCGGGGGGGGGAGAGAACACTGAAGCTTTCTTT. This sequence encodes CASTSGGGENTEAFF.

The genes are TRBV6-4 and TRBJ1-5; D gene ambiguous. Germline CDR1 MRHNA, CDR2 SNTAGT. CDR3 size: 13 residues. The V gene lost 6 bases and the J gene lost 4 bases, with 10 bases spanning the gap. CDR3: CASSREPNQPQHF. The CDR3 region has the DNA TGTGCCAGCAGCCGGGAACCTAATCAGCCCCAGCATTTT.

This rearrangement joins TRBV28 to TRBJ1-3; tentative D call: TRBD1 (6 bases). V lost 4 bases and J lost 7, with 14 bases in between. The V gene's germline CDR1 is MDHEN and CDR2 SYDVKM. This CDR3 has 14 amino acids. Here the CDR3 DNA reads TGTGCCAGCAGTTCGACAGGCGAAGGGAACACCATATATTTT. Translated, it gives CASSSTGEGNTIYF.

J is TRBJ2-7 and V is TRBV27, with 9 bases that match TRBD2. Germline loops: CDR1 MNHEY, CDR2 SMNVEV (reference sequence). Losses at the gene ends were 5 bases for V and 0 bases for J; bases not matched to a gene: 11. The CDR3 loop spans 17 amino acids. The CDR3 DNA sequence: TGTGCCAGCAGTCTCAGGGAAGCGGGAGGTCTCTCCTACGAGCAGTACTTC. This gives the protein CASSLREAGGLSYEQYF.

This clone was seen once. This chain joins TRBV2 and TRBJ1-3, with D possibly being TRBD1 (6 bases). Germline V gene lookup returns CDR1 SNHLY and CDR2 FYNNEI. Deletions cut 5 bases from V and 1 base from J, with 15 bases between. The CDR3 contains 16 residues. The CDR3 protein is CASSLQTGRSGNTIYF. CDR3 coding DNA: TGTGCCAGCAGTTTACAGACAGGCAGATCTGGAAACACCATATATTTT.

The chain couples TRBV7-2 to TRBJ2-7, with 14 bases lining up with TRBD2. After removal of 6 bases from V and 5 bases from J, the junction contained 6 bases not matched to a gene. The CDR3 has 15 amino acids. Germline values: CDR1 SGHTA, CDR2 FQGNSA. The CDR3 reads CASSPGLAGGHEQYF. In nucleotides, the CDR3 is TGTGCCAGCAGTCCTGGACTAGCGGGAGGCCACGAGCAGTACTTC.

V usage is TRBV27 and J usage is TRBJ1-2, with D perhaps matching TRBD1 (6 bases). There are 13 residues in the CDR3. The V end was cut by 5 bases, the J end by 5 bases, with 12 bases between. CDR1 is MNHEY, CDR2 SMNVEV, per germline (reference sequence). The CDR3 loop reads CASSPGAVYGYTF. As DNA, the CDR3 is TGTGCCAGCAGTCCGGGGGCTGTTTATGGCTACACCTTC.

This chain joins TRBV29-1 and TRBJ2-1; 12 nucleotides match TRBD2. Germline V gene lookup returns CDR1 SQVTM and CDR2 ANQGSEA. CDR3 length equals 14 residues. The V segment lost 4 bases and the J segment 10 bases; nucleotides outside the gene matches: 8. In nucleotides, the CDR3 is TGCAGCGTTGGACTAGCGGGAGCGTTATGGGAGCAGTTCTTC. It translates to CSVGLAGALWEQFF.

J is TRBJ2-7 and V is TRBV19; no definite D call. The CDR3 runs to 15 residues. Germline-derived CDR1 and CDR2 are LNHDA and SQIVND (reference sequence). V was trimmed by 4 bases and J by 4 bases, leaving 17 bases between them. CDR3 DNA: TGTGCCAGTAGTAACGGCCCGACCCAGACTTACGAGCAGTACTTC. Its translation: CASSNGPTQTYEQYF. The whole variable domain, filled in from reference TRBV19 and TRBJ2-7, reads DGGITQSPKYLFRKEGQNVTLSCEQNLNHDAMYWYRQDPGQGLRLIYYSQIVNDFQKGDIAEGYSVSREKKESFPLTVTSAQKNPTAFYLCASSNGPTQTYEQYFGPGTRLTVT.

V gene TRBV19 combines with J gene TRBJ2-7, with TRBD1 matching 7 bases. The CDR3 is made up of 14 amino acids. Losses at the gene ends were 9 bases for V and 2 bases for J; bases not matched to a gene: 10. Germline V gene sequence: CDR1 LNHDA, CDR2 SQIVND (reference sequence). Here the CDR3 DNA reads TGTGCCAGCGGGGCAGGGGGTTTTCCCTACGAGCAGTACTTC. Amino acid sequence: CASGAGGFPYEQYF.

The chain has TRBV7-2 and TRBJ2-7, with unresolved D. This CDR3 spans 12 amino acids. V was shortened by 5 bases and J by 3 bases, with 8 bases between the two germline ends. Germline CDR1 SGHTA, CDR2 FQGNSA. The CDR3 DNA follows: TGTGCCAGCAGCCCCCGAGGCTACGAGCAGTACTTC. Translation gives CASSPRGYEQYF.

This clone came up once. The V and J genes are TRBV6-1 and TRBJ1-2; 10 nucleotides line up with TRBD1. CDR1 and CDR2 from the germline V gene are MNHNS and SASEGT. Germline trimming cut 1 base from V and 2 bases from J; bases unmatched to any gene: 4. The CDR3 totals 16 residues. In DNA form, the CDR3 reads TGTGCCAGCAGTGAAGTTTGGGGACAGGGGAACTATGGCTACACCTTC. It yields the protein CASSEVWGQGNYGYTF.

The V and J genes are TRBV21-1 and TRBJ2-1; TRBD2 was called by the table and not checked on the DNA. TRBV21-1 counts as a pseudogene. The CDR3 has 15 residues. The DNA for the CDR3 is TGTGCCGGATCTGGGTTAGCGGGAGTTTTCAATGAGCAGTTCTTC. It specifies CAGSGLAGVFNEQFF.

J is TRBJ1-2 and V is TRBV20-1; D unclear. Per the germline V gene, CDR1 is DFQATT and CDR2 is SNEGSKA (reference sequence). This CDR3 is built from 10 residues. V was pared by 5 bases and J by 5 bases, with 6 bases between. In DNA form, the CDR3 reads TGCAGTGCTGCAACGTATGGCTACACCTTC. Its translation is CSAATYGYTF.

The chain employs TRBV19 and TRBJ1-5, with D possibly matching TRBD1 (5 bases). This CDR3 comprises 16 residues. CDR1 LNHDA and CDR2 SQIVND come from the germline V gene (reference sequence). The V and J ends lost 3 bases and 0 bases respectively, with 12 bases between them. CDR3 nucleotides: TGTGCCAGTAGTATTCGAGACAGACTTAGCAATCAGCCCCAGCATTTT. It translates to CASSIRDRLSNQPQHF.

This clone was detected only a few times. The chain is built from TRBV7-9 and TRBJ2-1, with no clear D. The germline V gene encodes CDR1 SEHNR and CDR2 FQNEAQ (reference sequence). Trimming took 0 bases from V and 7 from J, leaving 4 bases between them. The CDR3 sequence is 12 residues long. CDR3 DNA: TGTGCCAGCAGCTTAGCGATTAATGAGCAGTTCTTC. It yields the protein CASSLAINEQFF.

The rearrangement links TRBV6-4 to TRBJ2-5, with 13 bases matching TRBD2. With V trimmed by 6 bases and J by 7 bases, 11 bases remained unmatched. Germline V gives CDR1 MRHNA, CDR2 SNTAGT. This CDR3 has 16 amino acids. CDR3 sequence (DNA): TGTGCCAGCAGCGCATCCGGGACTAGCGGGATTTCGACCCAGTACTTC. This translates into CASSASGTSGISTQYF.

This chain connects TRBV11-2 to TRBJ2-3; 7 nucleotides match TRBD2. The V segment lost 0 bases and the J segment 6 bases; nucleotides outside the gene matches: 0. CDR1 and CDR2 from the germline V gene are SGHAT and FQNNGV. This CDR3 has 13 residues. This chain's CDR3 is CASSLEGGDTQYF. The DNA of the CDR3 is TGTGCCAGCAGCTTAGAGGGGGGGGATACGCAGTATTTT. Combining the CDR3 with reference TRBV11-2 and TRBJ2-3 gives the whole variable domain EAGVAQSPRYKIIEKRQSVAFWCNPISGHATLYWYQQILGQGPKLLIQFQNNGVVDDSQLPKDRFSAERLKGVDSTLKIQPAKLEDSAVYLCASSLEGGDTQYFGPGTRLTVL.

V and J are TRBV12-3 or TRBV12-4 and TRBJ2-7; D unclear. Trimming shortened V by 6 bases and J by 0 bases, and 9 bases separated the two germline ends. The CDR3 sequence is 13 residues long. CDR3 sequence: CASRHGRSYEQYF. The CDR3 DNA reads TGTGCCAGCAGACATGGACGCTCCTACGAGCAGTACTTC.

A single count supports this clone. The chain carries TRBV19 and TRBJ2-4; D is possibly TRBD2 (5 bases). From germline, CDR1 is LNHDA and CDR2 SQIVND (reference sequence). The CDR3 runs 15 residues. Deletions cut 5 bases from V and 3 bases from J, with 14 bases between. The CDR3 nucleotides read TGTGCCAGTAGTGGGGTCCGTCGGGGCAAAAACATTCAGTACTTC. Its protein product is CASSGVRRGKNIQYF.

The chain couples TRBV25-1 to TRBJ1-2, with a tentative D call TRBD1 (5 bases). CDR1 is MGHDK, CDR2 SYGVNS, per germline. The CDR3 totals 11 residues. V gave up 8 bases and J gave up 5 bases, with 9 bases separating them. The CDR3 bases are TGTGCCAGCGACAGCGTTTATGGCTACACCTTC. Amino acid sequence: CASDSVYGYTF.

The CDR3 reads CASSRTPDSLRAAYEQYF. For the CDR3, the DNA is TGCGCCAGCAGCAGGACTCCGGACTCCTTGCGGGCAGCCTACGAGCAGTACTTC. The rearrangement links TRBV5-1 to TRBJ2-7, with a tentative D call TRBD2 (5 bases). V was cut by 4 bases and J by 2 bases, with 25 bases left in between. The CDR3 totals 18 residues. CDR1 SGHRS and CDR2 YFSETQ come from the germline V gene.

V and J are TRBV9 and TRBJ2-7; TRBD2 agrees at 12 bases. The CDR3 runs 15 residues. Germline-derived CDR1 and CDR2 are SGDLS and YYNGEE. After removal of 3 bases from V and 5 bases from J, the junction contained 6 bases not matched to a gene. The CDR3 loop is CASSASTSGRDEQYF. Here the CDR3 DNA reads TGTGCCAGCAGCGCTTCGACTAGCGGGAGAGACGAGCAGTACTTC.

The J gene is TRBJ1-4, the V gene TRBV4-1; D unresolved. There are 16 residues in the CDR3. Germline V gene sequence: CDR1 MGHRA, CDR2 YSYEKL. The V gene lost 2 bases and the J gene lost 4 bases, with 14 bases spanning the gap. CDR3 amino acids: CASSQKKRTVNEKLFF. In DNA, the CDR3 is TGCGCCAGCAGCCAAAAGAAGCGCACAGTTAATGAAAAACTGTTTTTT.

This clone was detected once. CDR3 amino acids: CASSLAGGQPQHF. For the CDR3, the DNA is TGTGCCAGCAGCTTAGCGGGGGGGCAGCCCCAGCATTTT. The chain combines TRBV7-9 with TRBJ1-5; weak D call: TRBD1 (5 bases). The CDR3 length is 13 residues. The V gene's germline CDR1 is SEHNR and CDR2 FQNEAQ (reference sequence). Trimming stripped 0 bases from V and 7 bases from J, with 7 bases between.

This chain links TRBV2 with TRBJ2-5; a possible D gene is TRBD2 (5 bases). The CDR3 has 13 amino acids. Looked up from germline, CDR1 is SNHLY and CDR2 is FYNNEI. V dropped 6 bases and J dropped 2 bases, with 10 bases sitting between them. The CDR3 sequence: CASRERSQETQYF. The DNA of the CDR3 is TGTGCCAGCAGGGAGCGGAGTCAAGAGACCCAGTACTTC.

The gene calls are TRBV7-9 and TRBJ2-2, with 12 bases lining up with TRBD1. V dropped 5 bases and J dropped 5; count of bases not matched to a gene: 3. Germline V gene data show CDR1 as SEHNR and CDR2 as FQNEAQ (reference sequence). The CDR3 has 15 amino acids. The CDR3 region has the DNA TGTGCCAGCAGCCCGGGACAGGGGGCAACCGGGGAGCTGTTTTTT. Translating it yields CASSPGQGATGELFF. Based on the CDR3 plus reference TRBV7-9 and TRBJ2-2, the full variable domain is DTGVSQNPRHKITKRGQNVTFRCDPISEHNRLYWYRQTLGQGPEFLTYFQNEAQLEKSRLLSDRFSAERPKGSFSTLEIQRTEQGDSAMYLCASSPGQGATGELFFGEGSRLTVL.

This sequence joins TRBV5-6 and TRBJ2-1; D unclear. The germline V gene encodes CDR1 SGHDT and CDR2 YYEEEE. V was pared by 4 bases and J by 6 bases, with 8 bases between. This CDR3 has 12 residues. CDR3 nucleotides: TGTGCCAGCAGCCACTCCGGCAATGAGCAGTTCTTC. Encoded protein: CASSHSGNEQFF.

This chain uses TRBV30 with TRBJ1-5, with a possible D match to TRBD1 (5 bases). Germline V gives CDR1 GTSNPN, CDR2 SVGIG (reference sequence). V was clipped by 0 bases and J by 0 bases, with 12 bases between them. The CDR3 sequence is 16 residues long. CDR3 amino acids: CAWSVLGPDSNQPQHF. CDR3 DNA: TGTGCCTGGAGTGTACTGGGGCCAGATAGCAATCAGCCCCAGCATTTT.

The chain carries TRBV5-1 and TRBJ2-5; TRBD2 matches at 7 bases. J was trimmed by 1 base and V by 4 bases; bases with no gene match: 4. The CDR3 covers 14 residues. The V gene's germline CDR1 is SGHRS and CDR2 YFSETQ. The CDR3 DNA is TGCGCCAGCAGCCCCGGGGGGACCCAAGAGACCCAGTACTTC. Its protein is CASSPGGTQETQYF.